The clone carrying this TCR beta chain showed up just a few times. This specimen belongs to a study of cytomegalovirus exposure and HLA in healthy donors. Amplification used 60 Vbeta primers and 13 Jbeta primers. Some clones are missing from TCRdb's copy, which holds only in-frame ones; the method was immunoSEQ multiplex PCR. The data show roughly 190,000 clones, about 70% seen once. Sequenced: PBMCs. The receptor comes from a woman aged 25 to 45 in good health and CMV-seronegative.

The CDR3 loop reads CASSVGLAASTDTQYF. The CDR3 DNA is TGTGCCAGCAGCGTAGGCCTAGCGGCTAGCACAGATACGCAGTATTTT. The gene calls are TRBV9 and TRBJ2-3; 7 bases match TRBD2. Unmatched junction bases numbered 4, after V lost 0 bases and J lost 0 bases. Germline V gene sequence: CDR1 SGDLS, CDR2 YYNGEE. This CDR3 region has 16 residues.